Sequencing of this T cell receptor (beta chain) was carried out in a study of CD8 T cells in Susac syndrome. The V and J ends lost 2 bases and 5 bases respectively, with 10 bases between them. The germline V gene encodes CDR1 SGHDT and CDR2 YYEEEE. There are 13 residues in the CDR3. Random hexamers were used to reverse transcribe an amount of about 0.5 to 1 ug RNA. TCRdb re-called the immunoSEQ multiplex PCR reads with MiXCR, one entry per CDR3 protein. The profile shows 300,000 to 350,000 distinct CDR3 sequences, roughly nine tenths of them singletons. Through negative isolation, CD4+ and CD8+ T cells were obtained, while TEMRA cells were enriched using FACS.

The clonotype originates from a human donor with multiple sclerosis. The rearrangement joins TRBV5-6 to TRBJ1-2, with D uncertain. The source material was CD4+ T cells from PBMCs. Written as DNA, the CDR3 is TGTGCCAGCAGCTTAGTGGCAGAATATGGCTACACCTTC. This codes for CASSLVAEYGYTF.